This TCR beta chain was obtained from a study of read filtering for tumor transcriptome and immune sequencing. Overall study: Among patients, 17 to 20 were male and some 15 female, aged about 45 to 85 (mean approximately 64). Findings and limits, study-wide: The CD138-negative fraction was mixed bone marrow immune cells, not pure T cells.

Bone marrow was sampled from every patient at the time of active disease. This clonotype was detected many times. The antigen is unknown. The CDR3 runs to 17 residues. Trimming removed 1 base at V and 7 bases at J, with 20 bases between. Per germline, CDR1 KGHSH and CDR2 LQKENI. The library was built from about 0.4 ug RNA with molecular barcoded adaptors for alpha/delta and beta/gamma chains. TCRdb reanalysed the reads using MiXCR and keeps one entry per CDR3 protein. The sample has tens of thousands of distinct CDR3 sequences; 20% to 25% are singletons. The J gene is TRBJ2-4, the V gene TRBV18; no firm D call. This clonotype was sampled from a donor at least 40 years old with multiple myeloma. The specimen was a population of CD138-negative cells sorted from bone marrow. CDR3 loop: CASSPRDYTDLRNIQYF. CDR3 sequence (DNA): TGTGCCAGCTCACCACGGGATTATACTGATTTAAGGAACATTCAGTACTTC.